The 5 T cell receptor beta chains listed next were all sequenced from one sample in a study of cytomegalovirus exposure and HLA in healthy donors. Libraries were prepared by immunoSEQ multiplex PCR; TCRdb keeps only in-frame clonotypes and omits some of them. The sample consists of 110,000 to 150,000 clones, around 88% of them appearing once. Sample: PBMCs. All receptors derive from a young woman in good health and CMV-seropositive.

V is TRBV11-2 and J is TRBJ2-2; 9 bases line up with TRBD2. J lost 6 bases, V lost 4 bases, and 6 bases had no gene match. The germline gives CDR1 SGHAT, CDR2 FQNNGV. This CDR3 is 15 amino acids long. The CDR3 DNA reads as TGTGCCAGCAGCTGGTCTAGCGGGGCCCCCGGGGAGCTGTTTTTT. It encodes CASSWSSGAPGELFF.

The chain is built from TRBV6-1 and TRBJ2-5; 8 positions match TRBD2. Unmatched junction bases numbered 5, after V lost 4 bases and J lost 4 bases. The CDR3 length is 14 residues. Germline CDR1 reads MNHNS; CDR2 reads SASEGT. The CDR3 DNA is TGTGCCAGCAGTGGCAAGCGGGAGCGAGAGACCCAGTACTTC. It encodes CASSGKRERETQYF.

In its sample, this clone was seen many times. This chain links TRBV4-2 with TRBJ2-7, with 7 bases aligning to TRBD2. The CDR3 has 12 residues. The germline V gene has CDR1 LGHNA and CDR2 YNFKEQ. The V segment lost 4 bases and the J segment 7 bases; nucleotides outside the gene matches: 4. The CDR3 loop is CASSLFGREQYF. In DNA, the CDR3 is TGTGCCAGCAGCCTCTTCGGGAGGGAGCAGTACTTC.

This clone was seen a handful of times. The V gene is TRBV29-1, the J gene TRBJ2-5; D perhaps matches TRBD2 (6 bases). CDR3 length: 13 residues. Per germline, CDR1 SQVTM and CDR2 ANQGSEA. V shed 6 bases and J shed 4 bases, with 15 bases lying between them. In DNA, the CDR3 is TGCAGCGTCACACAACTAGCTAGAGAGACCCAGTACTTC. Protein: CSVTQLARETQYF. The full variable domain, with the rest looked up from reference TRBV29-1 and TRBJ2-5, is SAVISQKPSRDICQRGTSLTIQCQVDSQVTMMFWYRQQPGQSLTLIATANQGSEATYESGFVIDKFPISRPNLTFSTLTVSNMSPEDSSIYLCSVTQLARETQYFGPGTRLLVL.

The CDR3 spells CATSREGRLAGGIGNTGELFF. In DNA form, the CDR3 reads TGTGCCACCAGCAGAGAGGGCCGACTAGCGGGGGGGATCGGGAACACCGGGGAGCTGTTTTTT. The chain recombines TRBV15 with TRBJ2-2; 14 positions agree with TRBD2. The CDR3 sequence is 21 residues long. The germline V gene has CDR1 LNHNV and CDR2 YYDKDF (reference sequence). The junction had 10 bases not matched to a gene; V was cut back by 0 bases and J by 1 base. Full variable domain (outside the CDR3, taken from reference TRBV15 and TRBJ2-2): DAMVIQNPRYQVTQFGKPVTLSCSQTLNHNVMYWYQQKSSQAPKLLFHYYDKDFNNEADTPDNFQSRRPNTSFCFLDIRSPGLGDTAMYLCATSREGRLAGGIGNTGELFFGEGSRLTVL.